These T cell receptor beta chains were read from a single sample in a study of cytomegalovirus exposure and HLA in healthy donors. Assay: immunoSEQ multiplex PCR; the TCRdb copy retains only in-frame clones and omits some. The sample has some 100,000 clones; approximately 69% are singletons. The sequenced sample consisted of PBMCs. These receptors were collected from a woman aged 50 to 60 in good health and CMV-seropositive. CDR3s include the opening cysteine and the closing phenylalanine or tryptophan. D genes are given only for firm matches. Size is stated for part of the rows, as once, few or many counts, or as a class when the clone is expanded.

J gene | D gene | clone size | V gene | CDR3 protein | CDR3 DNA
TRBJ1-1 | NA | few | TRBV28 | CASSPGGGDTEAFF | TGTGCCAGCAGTCCTGGAGGGGGGGACACTGAAGCTTTCTTT
TRBJ2-5 | NA | NA | TRBV14 | CASSQSGTKETQYF | TGTGCCAGCAGCCAATCCGGGACAAAAGAGACCCAGTACTTC
TRBJ2-5 | NA | NA | TRBV6-1 | CASSAQGHQETQYF | TGTGCCAGCAGTGCCCAGGGGCACCAAGAGACCCAGTACTTC
TRBJ1-4 | TRBD1 | NA | TRBV6-1 | CASSELGTGRKLFF | TGTGCCAGCAGTGAACTGGGGACAGGGAGAAAACTGTTTTTT
TRBJ2-1 | TRBD2 | NA | TRBV6-1 | CAIKTSGMYNEQFF | TGTGCCATCAAGACTAGCGGGATGTACAATGAGCAGTTCTTC
TRBJ2-1 | TRBD1 | NA | TRBV7-9 | CASSLVGTGGDEQFF | TGTGCCAGCAGCTTAGTGGGGACAGGGGGCGATGAGCAGTTCTTC
TRBJ2-1 | TRBD2 | NA | TRBV28 | CTTSAPSSYNEQFF | TGTACGACTAGCGCACCAAGCTCCTACAATGAGCAGTTCTTC
TRBJ1-1 | NA | NA | TRBV5-1 | CASSSGDYSGNTEAFF | TGCGCCAGCAGCTCGGGTGATTATTCGGGTAACACTGAAGCTTTCTTT
TRBJ1-4 | NA | NA | TRBV4-1 | CASSQDRGGRASTNEKLFF | TGCGCCAGCAGCCAAGATCGGGGGGGCAGGGCCTCAACTAATGAAAAACTGTTTTTT
TRBJ2-7 | TRBD1 | few | TRBV19 | CASRSGQGVSYEQYF | TGTGCCAGTAGATCAGGGCAGGGGGTGTCCTACGAGCAGTACTTC
TRBJ1-4 | NA | once | TRBV7-9 | CASSFGAGADNEKLFF | TGTGCCAGCAGCTTTGGGGCGGGGGCGGATAATGAAAAACTGTTTTTT
TRBJ2-3 | TRBD2 | few | TRBV27 | CASMGLAGRISDTQYF | TGTGCCAGCATGGGACTAGCGGGGCGGATTTCAGATACGCAGTATTTT
TRBJ2-7 | NA | NA | TRBV9 | CASSVGGTGYEQYF | TGTGCCAGCAGCGTAGGGGGGACTGGCTACGAGCAGTACTTC
TRBJ2-1 | TRBD1 | few | TRBV30 | CAWSGLRDRAKNEQFF | TGTGCCTGGAGTGGCCTCCGGGACAGGGCAAAGAATGAGCAGTTCTTC
TRBJ2-7 | TRBD1 | NA | TRBV6-1 | CASRPGQGLDFEQYF | TGTGCCAGCAGACCAGGACAGGGTTTGGACTTCGAGCAGTACTTC
TRBJ1-5 | NA | few | TRBV19 | CASSRTAYSNQPQHF | TGTGCCAGTAGCCGGACAGCCTATAGCAATCAGCCCCAGCATTTT
TRBJ1-1 | TRBD1 | NA | TRBV7-2 | CASRKGQGRTEAFF | TGTGCCAGCAGAAAGGGACAGGGTAGGACTGAAGCTTTCTTT
TRBJ2-5 | TRBD2 | NA | TRBV19 | CASRAGGPGETQYF | TGTGCCAGTCGAGCGGGAGGGCCGGGGGAGACCCAGTACTTC
TRBJ1-5 | NA | NA | TRBV19 | CASTGARGRPQHF | TGTGCCAGTACAGGGGCCCGGGGTCGGCCCCAGCATTTT
TRBJ2-7 | NA | NA | TRBV4-1 | CASSPNTQSGEQYF | TGCGCCAGCAGCCCAAACACCCAGTCTGGCGAGCAGTACTTC
TRBJ1-4 | NA | few | TRBV4-2 | CASSQDDGQRIATNEKLFF | TGTGCCAGCAGCCAAGATGACGGACAAAGAATTGCAACTAATGAAAAACTGTTTTTT
TRBJ2-3 | TRBD2 | NA | TRBV30 | CAWSPGGPRDTQYF | TGTGCCTGGAGTCCGGGGGGGCCACGGGATACGCAGTATTTT
TRBJ2-3 | TRBD2 | few | TRBV13 | CASSTWTSGGADTQYF | TGTGCCAGCAGCACCTGGACTAGCGGGGGAGCAGATACGCAGTATTTT
TRBJ2-5 | TRBD1 | few | TRBV4-1 | CASSQISGTGESETQYF | TGCGCCAGCAGCCAAATTTCCGGGACAGGGGAATCGGAGACCCAGTACTTC
TRBJ2-1 | TRBD1 | few | TRBV7-2 | CASNKDRVVDEQFF | TGTGCCAGCAACAAAGACAGGGTCGTTGATGAGCAGTTCTTC
TRBJ2-7 | NA | NA | TRBV29-1 | CSVEEFQGYEQYF | TGCAGCGTTGAAGAGTTCCAGGGGTACGAGCAGTACTTC
TRBJ2-2 | TRBD1 | NA | TRBV28 | CASSPPPGQGFTGELFF | TGTGCCAGCAGTCCTCCGCCAGGACAGGGATTCACCGGGGAGCTGTTTTTT
TRBJ2-7 | NA | few | TRBV19 | CASSIGGSGSYEQYF | TGTGCCAGTAGTATAGGGGGTAGCGGCTCCTACGAGCAGTACTTC
TRBJ1-1 | NA | NA | TRBV19 | CASSMLFGEAFF | TGTGCCAGTAGTATGCTCTTCGGTGAAGCTTTCTTT
TRBJ1-6 | NA | NA | TRBV11-2 | CASSSGGSSYNSPLHF | TGTGCCAGCAGCTCGGGAGGGAGCTCCTATAATTCACCCCTCCACTTT
TRBJ2-7 | TRBD2 | NA | TRBV7-8 | CASSSITGLAGDEQYF | TGTGCCAGCAGCTCGATTACGGGACTAGCGGGAGACGAGCAGTACTTC
TRBJ2-6 | NA | few | TRBV28 | CASSFLSSGANVLTF | TGTGCCAGCAGTTTTCTATCCTCTGGGGCCAACGTCCTGACTTTC
TRBJ2-7 | TRBD2 | NA | TRBV7-9 | CASSQRRGEGLVRTYEQYF | TGTGCCAGCAGCCAGCGACGTGGGGAGGGGTTGGTTCGCACCTACGAGCAGTACTTC
TRBJ1-1 | NA | once | TRBV18 | CASSPQSKEAFF | TGTGCCAGCTCACCACAATCCAAAGAAGCTTTCTTT
TRBJ2-7 | TRBD1 | NA | TRBV5-6 | CASSLMIRQGPDEQYF | TGTGCCAGCAGCTTGATGATACGACAGGGGCCAGACGAGCAGTACTTC
TRBJ1-5 | TRBD1 | NA | TRBV29-1 | CSVVGQGNQPQHF | TGCAGCGTTGTGGGACAGGGCAATCAGCCCCAGCATTTT
TRBJ1-4 | NA | NA | TRBV4-3 | CASSQDPPGLGEKLFF | TGCGCCAGCAGCCAAGATCCCCCGGGTCTGGGTGAAAAACTGTTTTTT
TRBJ1-5 | TRBD1 | NA | TRBV30 | CAWTGQANQPQHF | TGTGCCTGGACCGGACAGGCGAATCAGCCCCAGCATTTT
TRBJ1-5 | NA | NA | TRBV7-2 | CASSSRGGNQPQHF | TGTGCCAGCAGCTCCAGGGGCGGCAATCAGCCCCAGCATTTT
TRBJ1-2 | NA | NA | TRBV7-2 | CASSLGTANYGYTF | TGTGCCAGCAGCTTAGGGACAGCTAACTATGGCTACACCTTC
TRBJ1-1 | TRBD1 | few | TRBV7-2 | CASSLGQGNTEAFF | TGTGCCAGCAGCTTGGGACAGGGAAACACTGAAGCTTTCTTT
TRBJ2-6 | NA | few | TRBV13 | CASSLNRDTTGANVLTF | TGTGCCAGCAGCTTAAACAGGGATACTACTGGGGCCAACGTCCTGACTTTC
TRBJ2-7 | NA | few | TRBV4-2 | CASSQGGTVSYEQYF | TGTGCCAGCAGCCAAGGCGGGACAGTCTCCTACGAGCAGTACTTC
TRBJ1-1 | NA | NA | TRBV5-4 | CASSSPTSNTEAFF | TGTGCCAGCAGCAGTCCCACTTCGAACACTGAAGCTTTCTTT
TRBJ1-2 | NA | NA | TRBV30 | CAWEVGANGYTF | TGTGCCTGGGAGGTGGGGGCAAATGGCTACACCTTC
TRBJ2-1 | TRBD1 | once | TRBV4-2 | CASSPDRGYNEQFF | TGTGCCAGCAGCCCGGACAGGGGGTACAATGAGCAGTTCTTC